Listed below are T cell receptor beta chains from one sample, sequenced in a study of T cell repertoires in cytomegalovirus infection. TCRdb reprocessed the reads with MiXCR, giving one entry per CDR3 protein. The table records approximately 200,000 distinct CDR3 sequences, 28% of them present only once. Material for sequencing was PBMCs. These receptors originate from a human donor in good health (CMV status not recorded). Some clones in this sample may be carry-over from other donors' samples. The CDR3 runs from the conserved cysteine through the conserved F or W. A D gene is named only where the DNA matches it firmly. Size is stated for part of the rows, as once, few or many counts, or as a class when the clone is expanded.

V gene,J gene,D gene,clone size,CDR3 protein,CDR3 DNA
TRBV4-3,TRBJ1-1,TRBD1,-,CASSWDRSNTEAFF,TGCGCCAGCAGTTGGGACAGGTCGAACACTGAAGCTTTCTTT
TRBV7-2,TRBJ2-7,-,few,CASSLFGGPYEQYF,TGTGCCAGCAGCTTATTCGGGGGGCCCTACGAGCAGTACTTC
TRBV20-1,TRBJ1-1,-,-,CSARASKAFF,TGCAGTGCTAGGGCCAGCAAAGCTTTCTTT
TRBV27,TRBJ1-2,-,-,CASSSLRDLYGYTF,TGTGCCAGCAGTTCGCTTCGGGACCTCTATGGCTACACCTTC
TRBV19,TRBJ1-2,-,few,CASSIPGWVYGYTF,TGTGCCAGTAGTATCCCCGGCTGGGTCTATGGCTACACCTTC
TRBV29-1,TRBJ2-1,TRBD1,-,CSVAPGTEDDEQFF,TGCAGCGTTGCTCCCGGGACAGAGGACGATGAGCAGTTCTTC
TRBV20-1,TRBJ1-2,-,-,CSARRQEVGYGYTF,TGCAGTGCTAGACGTCAGGAGGTGGGCTATGGCTACACCTTC
TRBV25-1,TRBJ2-7,TRBD2,few,CASSTHGGAYEQYF,TGTGCCAGCAGTACCCACGGGGGGGCCTACGAGCAGTACTTC
TRBV4-1,TRBJ1-5,TRBD1,many,CASSQETTGGNQPQHF,TGCGCCAGCAGCCAAGAAACGACAGGGGGCAATCAGCCCCAGCATTTT
TRBV5-1,TRBJ1-1,TRBD1,few,CASRRTGGLNTEAFF,TGCGCCAGCAGACGTACAGGGGGCTTGAACACTGAAGCTTTCTTT
TRBV11-3,TRBJ2-2,TRBD2,-,CASSRTGTRSSGELFF,TGTGCCAGCAGCCGTACCGGGACTAGATCCTCCGGGGAGCTGTTTTTT
TRBV2,TRBJ1-5,-,few,CASSEDDQPQHF,TGTGCCAGCAGTGAGGACGATCAGCCCCAGCATTTT
TRBV5-6,TRBJ2-6,-,few,CASSFNSLSGANVLTF,TGTGCCAGCAGCTTTAATAGCCTCTCTGGGGCCAACGTCCTGACTTTC
TRBV7-6,TRBJ1-5,-,many,CASSLGQGGEQPQHF,TGTGCCAGCAGCCTAGGGCAGGGAGGGGAACAGCCCCAGCATTTT
TRBV27,TRBJ2-5,TRBD1,-,CASSRTGSVWETQYF,TGTGCCAGCAGTAGGACAGGGTCCGTATGGGAGACCCAGTACTTC
TRBV29-1,TRBJ1-5,TRBD1,-,CSVSTGGGGNQPQHF,TGCAGCGTATCTACAGGGGGCGGAGGAAATCAGCCCCAGCATTTT
TRBV4-2,TRBJ1-3,TRBD1,many,CASSQESGTGRIGPGNTIYF,TGTGCCAGCAGCCAGGAAAGCGGGACAGGGAGAATTGGCCCTGGAAACACCATATATTTT
TRBV30,TRBJ1-2,TRBD1,few,CAWSRDRPYGYTF,TGTGCCTGGAGTAGGGACAGACCCTATGGCTACACCTTC
TRBV12-3/TRBV12-4,TRBJ2-6,TRBD1,-,CASSFFLGGTGGSGANVLTF,TGTGCCAGCAGTTTTTTTTTGGGCGGGACAGGGGGCTCTGGGGCCAACGTCCTGACTTTC